Sequencing of this T cell receptor (beta chain) was carried out in a study of T cell clones after liver transplantation. Study results and caveats: Post-transplant, graft-donor-reactive CD4 TCRbeta sequences in blood dropped significantly in 5 of 8 subjects.

There are 12 residues in the CDR3. V shed 5 bases and J shed 2 bases, with 6 bases lying between them. Germline CDR1 and CDR2: MDHEN and SYDVKM. Sequenced by immunoSEQ multiplex PCR; TCRdb stores in-frame clones only, minus some. The sample holds around 100,000 clones; about 86% are singletons and the top ten take approximately 3%. A word on this clone: The antigen remains undetermined.

CD3+CD4+ and CD3+CD8+ cells were FACS-sorted from thawed unstimulated PBMCs. Sequences were derived from CD4+ T cells from blood, sampled around 50 months after liver transplant. The rearrangement joins TRBV28 to TRBJ1-1, with D uncertain. The TCR comes from a human patient who received a liver transplant. These T cells may partly come from the graft donor. CDR3 coding DNA: TGTGCCAGCAGTGTAAGTAACACTGAAGCTTTCTTT. It translates to CASSVSNTEAFF.